This TCR beta chain was sequenced in a study of cytomegalovirus exposure and HLA in healthy donors. In this sample, this clone turned up once. Its target is not known. 60 Vbeta and 13 Jbeta primers were used in PCR. TCRdb keeps only in-frame clones here, not all; method: immunoSEQ multiplex PCR. The table includes 150,000 to 200,000 clones, around four fifths detected once. The germline gives CDR1 SGHTA, CDR2 FQGTGA. This CDR3 is 14 amino acids long. The germline V and J ends were trimmed by 5 bases and 9 bases, with 17 bases remaining between them. Although they were nominally healthy when sampled, donors likely had unrecorded immune exposures. General study findings and limits: The authors assumed roughly uniform sequencing depth across donors for presence/absence analyses. Later analysis showed TCR association rates varying by HLA locus, highest for DRB1 and lowest for HLA-C. Accurate prediction of most subjects' HLA-A and HLA-B alleles from TCR beta sequences was reported.

This chain links TRBV7-3 with TRBJ2-1, with no clear D. The source material was PBMCs. This TCR was recovered from a female donor in good health and CMV-seronegative. The DNA for the CDR3 is TGTGCCAGCAGCAGCTACAATCTCCCGGGTGAGCAGTTCTTC. Translation gives CASSSYNLPGEQFF.